This entry is about one TCR beta chain. Its antigen remains unidentified. This specimen comes from a study of T cell responses to AZD1222 COVID-19 vaccine. This CDR3 is built from 14 residues. V lost 3 bases and J lost 4, with 12 bases in between. Germline CDR1 reads SGHAT; CDR2 reads FQNNGV. Findings of the study overall: Receipt of two AZD1222 doses was followed by a rise in Spike-specific TCR breadth and depth.

Profiled with immunoSEQ multiplex PCR; TCRdb holds only in-frame clones, not every one. In the table there are approximately 140,000 clones, 85% to 90% of which are singletons. This material consisted of peripheral blood, taken 28 days after the second AZD1222 dose. V and J are TRBV11-2 and TRBJ1-2, with D uncertain. This clonotype originated in an adult who received the AZD1222 COVID-19 vaccine. As DNA, the CDR3 is TGTGCCAGCAGCTTCAGCCGGGCACCCTATGGCTACACCTTC. As protein: CASSFSRAPYGYTF.